The sequence of this TCR beta chain was determined in a study of T cell responses to AZD1222 COVID-19 vaccine. Findings and limits, study-wide: Nearly half of unique spike-specific TCRs reportedly avoided B.1.351 and B.1.1.7 mutated regions. Spike-wide vaccine-associated CD4 TCRs dominated at 160-218 and 743-854.

CDR1 SGHVS and CDR2 FQNEAQ come from the germline V gene. V dropped 5 bases and J dropped 5 bases, with 13 bases sitting between them. The CDR3 extends over 14 amino acids. The table came from immunoSEQ multiplex PCR; TCRdb's copy has only in-frame clones and leaves some out. The sample records about 92,000 clones, 91% being singletons. Concerning this clone itself: Its antigen remains unknown.

The TCR originated in an adult in good health. The sequencing here drew on peripheral blood, taken on day 0 of AZD1222 vaccination. The V call is TRBV7-8, the J call TRBJ2-1; a possible D gene is TRBD1 (6 bases). The CDR3, as DNA: TGTGCCAGCAGCCCCGAGGGGGTCAACAATGAGCAGTTCTTC. Translation: CASSPEGVNNEQFF. Drawing the rest from reference TRBV7-8 and TRBJ2-1, the complete variable domain is GAGVSQSPRYKVAKRGQDVALRCDPISGHVSLFWYQQALGQGPEFLTYFQNEAQLDKSGLPSDRFFAERPEGSVSTLKIQRTQQEDSAVYLCASSPEGVNNEQFFGPGTRLTVL.